This T cell receptor beta chain was observed in a study of monozygotic twins with inflammatory bowel disease. TCRdb reprocessed the 5' RACE reads; each CDR3 protein has one entry and no DNA is given. The ten most abundant clones cover 0.95% to 1.5% of a sample with some 130,000 distinct CDR3 sequences. The material sequenced was blood. The source is a human donor with ulcerative colitis or Crohn's disease, or a healthy co-twin of an affected twin (not recorded which).

The CDR3: CATSQPGFSGANVLTF. The genes are TRBV15 and TRBJ2-6; as DNA is missing, the TRBD1 call by TCRdb cannot be tested. This CDR3 is built from 16 residues. Germline-derived CDR1 and CDR2 are LNHNV and YYDKDF (reference sequence).